This T cell receptor (beta chain) is from a study of beta chain features in type 1 diabetes. At the level of the study: Over all samples combined, fewer than 130,000,000 sorted cells were examined. Findings of the study overall: A PCR bias possibly favoring shorter templates would apply equally to patients and controls.

This CDR3 spans 16 amino acids. This clone was detected only a few times. The antigen is unknown. Sequenced material consisted of expressed TCRB transcripts (all of the isolated RNA was reverse transcribed). Reads from naive, central memory and regulatory T cell samples averaged approximately 3.7 million. Assay used: immunoSEQ multiplex PCR; TCRdb lists only in-frame clones, some missing. Of 300,000 to 350,000 clones listed, approximately 8% are singletons. The sequencing sample was made of central memory CD4+ T cells from blood. The V gene is TRBV21-1, the J gene TRBJ1-1. TRBV21-1 is a known pseudogene. This clonotype was sampled from a woman aged 18-29 years in good health. CDR3 residues: CASSKRGLELNTEAFF. The CDR3 DNA is TGTGCCAGCAGCAAACGCGGGCTAGAGCTGAACACTGAAGCTTTCTTT.